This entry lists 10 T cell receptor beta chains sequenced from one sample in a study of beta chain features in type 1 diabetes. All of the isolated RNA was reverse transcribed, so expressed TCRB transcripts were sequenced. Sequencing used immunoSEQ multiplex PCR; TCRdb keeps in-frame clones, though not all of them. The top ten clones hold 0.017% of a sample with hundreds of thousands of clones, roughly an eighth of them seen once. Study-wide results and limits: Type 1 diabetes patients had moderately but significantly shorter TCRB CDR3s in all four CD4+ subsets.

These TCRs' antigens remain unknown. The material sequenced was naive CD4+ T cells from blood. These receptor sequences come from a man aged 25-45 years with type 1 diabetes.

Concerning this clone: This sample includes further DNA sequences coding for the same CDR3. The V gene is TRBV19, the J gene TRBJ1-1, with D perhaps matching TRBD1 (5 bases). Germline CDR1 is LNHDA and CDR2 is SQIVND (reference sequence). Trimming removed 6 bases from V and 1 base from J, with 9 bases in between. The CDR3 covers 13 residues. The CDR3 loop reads CASSTDRNTEAFF. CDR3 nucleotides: TGTGCCAGTAGCACTGACAGGAACACTGAAGCTTTCTTT.

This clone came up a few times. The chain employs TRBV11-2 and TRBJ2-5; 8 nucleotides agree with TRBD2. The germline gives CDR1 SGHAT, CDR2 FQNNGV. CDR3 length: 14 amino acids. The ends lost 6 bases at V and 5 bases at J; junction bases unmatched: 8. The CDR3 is CASRRPGRAETQYF. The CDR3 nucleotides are TGTGCCAGCAGACGACCCGGGAGGGCGGAGACCCAGTACTTC.

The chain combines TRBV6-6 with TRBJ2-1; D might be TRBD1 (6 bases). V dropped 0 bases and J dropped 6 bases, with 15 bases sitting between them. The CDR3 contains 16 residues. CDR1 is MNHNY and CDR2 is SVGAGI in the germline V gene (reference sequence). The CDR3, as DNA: TGTGCCAGCAGTTACTCGACCGCGGTACAGGGCAATGAGCAGTTCTTC. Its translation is CASSYSTAVQGNEQFF.

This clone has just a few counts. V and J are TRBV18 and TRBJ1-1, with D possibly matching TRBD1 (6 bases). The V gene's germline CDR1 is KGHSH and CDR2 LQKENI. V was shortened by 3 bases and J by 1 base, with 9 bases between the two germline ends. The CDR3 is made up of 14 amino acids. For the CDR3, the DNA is TGTGCCAGCTCACCCCGGACAGAGAACACTGAAGCTTTCTTT. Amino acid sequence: CASSPRTENTEAFF.

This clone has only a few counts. CDR3 coding DNA: TGTGCCAGCTCACAGGGGACAGGGCGATTCAACGAGCAGTACTTC. It codes for CASSQGTGRFNEQYF. The rearrangement links TRBV18 to TRBJ2-7; 9 nucleotides align to TRBD1. V shed 4 bases, J shed 5 bases, and the junction held 9 bases outside the gene matches. Germline loops: CDR1 KGHSH, CDR2 LQKENI. This CDR3 spans 15 amino acids.

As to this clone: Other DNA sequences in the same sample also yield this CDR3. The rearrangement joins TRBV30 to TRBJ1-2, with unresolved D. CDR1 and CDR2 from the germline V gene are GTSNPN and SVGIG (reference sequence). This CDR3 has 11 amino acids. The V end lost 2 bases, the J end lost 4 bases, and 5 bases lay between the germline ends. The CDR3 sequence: CAWSPGYGYTF. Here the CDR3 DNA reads TGTGCCTGGAGTCCGGGCTATGGCTACACCTTC.

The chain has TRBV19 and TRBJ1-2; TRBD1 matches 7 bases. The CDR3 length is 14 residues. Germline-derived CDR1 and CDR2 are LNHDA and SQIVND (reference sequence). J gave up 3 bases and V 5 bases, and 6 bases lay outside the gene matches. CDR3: CASSVPDRYYGYTF. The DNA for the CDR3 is TGTGCCAGTAGTGTCCCGGACAGGTACTATGGCTACACCTTC.

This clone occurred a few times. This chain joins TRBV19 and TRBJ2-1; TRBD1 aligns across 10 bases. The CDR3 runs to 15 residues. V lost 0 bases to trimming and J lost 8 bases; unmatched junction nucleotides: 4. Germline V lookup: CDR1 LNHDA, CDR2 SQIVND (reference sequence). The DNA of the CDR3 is TGTGCCAGTAGTATAGAGGGACAGGGGCGTCATGAGCAGTTCTTC. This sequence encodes CASSIEGQGRHEQFF. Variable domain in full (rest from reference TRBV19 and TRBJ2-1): DGGITQSPKYLFRKEGQNVTLSCEQNLNHDAMYWYRQDPGQGLRLIYYSQIVNDFQKGDIAEGYSVSREKKESFPLTVTSAQKNPTAFYLCASSIEGQGRHEQFFGPGTRLTVL.

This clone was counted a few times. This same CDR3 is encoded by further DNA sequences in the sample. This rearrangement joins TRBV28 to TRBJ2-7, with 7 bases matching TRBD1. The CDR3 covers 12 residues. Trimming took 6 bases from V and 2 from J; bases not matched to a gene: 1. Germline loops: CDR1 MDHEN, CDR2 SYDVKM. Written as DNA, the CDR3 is TGTGCCAGCAGGACAGGGACCTACGAGCAGTACTTC. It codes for CASRTGTYEQYF.

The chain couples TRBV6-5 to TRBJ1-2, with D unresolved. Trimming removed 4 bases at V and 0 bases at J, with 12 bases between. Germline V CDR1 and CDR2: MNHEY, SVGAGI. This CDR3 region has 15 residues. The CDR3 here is CASSSRRRANYGYTF. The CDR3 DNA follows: TGTGCCAGCAGTTCTAGACGGCGAGCTAACTATGGCTACACCTTC.